The 28 T cell receptor beta chains below come from one sample, sequenced in a study of blood T cell repertoires in COVID-19. The protocol was immunoSEQ multiplex PCR, while the TCRdb copy is restricted to in-frame clones and leaves out a portion. Of approximately 94,000 clones listed, about 89% are singletons. The sequenced material came from peripheral blood. The receptors stem from a woman aged 50 to 65 in a cohort sampled during active COVID-19.

The DNA for the CDR3 is TGTGCCAGCAGAAGAGGACAGGGAAATGAGCAGTTCTTC. It specifies CASRRGQGNEQFF. The J gene is TRBJ2-1, the V gene TRBV7-3, with 8 bases fitting TRBD1. Germline trimming cut 6 bases from V and 7 bases from J; bases unmatched to any gene: 5. Germline CDR1 reads SGHTA; CDR2 reads FQGTGA. CDR3 length equals 13 residues.

This chain connects TRBV30 to TRBJ1-3; 7 bases agree with TRBD1. The length of the CDR3 is 15 residues. V was clipped by 5 bases and J by 0 bases; unmatched bases: 7. CDR1 is GTSNPN and CDR2 is SVGIG in the germline V gene (reference sequence). CDR3 in DNA: TGTGCCTGGGGTCGGGACAGAGTCTCTGGAAACACCATATATTTT. It specifies CAWGRDRVSGNTIYF.

V usage is TRBV4-1 and J usage is TRBJ1-1; maybe TRBD1 (6 bases). Trimming shortened V by 3 bases and J by 10 bases, and 21 bases separated the two germline ends. CDR1 MGHRA and CDR2 YSYEKL come from the germline V gene. The CDR3 runs 15 residues. Written as DNA, the CDR3 is TGCGCCAGCAGCCAGCCGACAGGTCCCGGGTCGCCAGCTTTCTTT. This gives the protein CASSQPTGPGSPAFF.

The V call is TRBV28, the J call TRBJ1-6; TRBD1 is a possible D gene (6 bases). Per the germline V gene, CDR1 is MDHEN and CDR2 is SYDVKM. The CDR3 loop spans 15 amino acids. Trimming took off 8 bases at V and 0 bases at J, with 11 bases between the two ends. CDR3 amino acids: CASVTDSSYNSPLHF. The CDR3 nucleotides read TGTGCCAGCGTTACGGACAGCTCCTATAATTCACCCCTCCACTTT.

The gene calls are TRBV10-3 and TRBJ2-1; D is unclear. V was trimmed by 0 bases and J by 4 bases, leaving 7 bases between them. This CDR3 spans 14 amino acids. Germline assignment: CDR1 ENHRY and CDR2 SYGVKD. The CDR3 loop reads CAISESVEYNEQFF. CDR3 sequence (DNA): TGTGCCATCAGTGAGTCCGTCGAGTACAATGAGCAGTTCTTC.

J is TRBJ1-1 and V is TRBV30, with D perhaps TRBD1 (5 bases). Trimming took off 2 bases at V and 4 bases at J, with 14 bases between the two ends. CDR3 length: 14 amino acids. Germline CDR1 and CDR2: GTSNPN and SVGIG (reference sequence). CDR3 amino acids: CAWSQPPRVTEAFF. CDR3 coding DNA: TGTGCCTGGAGTCAACCCCCCAGGGTCACTGAAGCTTTCTTT.

This chain joins TRBV27 and TRBJ1-5; TRBD1 matches at 9 bases. This CDR3 has 15 amino acids. Germline V CDR1 and CDR2: MNHEY, SMNVEV (reference sequence). Trimming took 7 bases from V and 6 from J; bases not matched to a gene: 10. CDR3 amino acids: CASTLRGQGGQPQHF. CDR3 coding DNA: TGTGCCAGCACCCTTAGGGGACAGGGAGGTCAGCCCCAGCATTTT.

This clone has a single count. The chain couples TRBV27 to TRBJ2-1; TRBD1 agrees at 12 bases. The V segment lost 0 bases and the J segment 12 bases; nucleotides outside the gene matches: 15. CDR1 is MNHEY, CDR2 SMNVEV, per germline (reference sequence). This CDR3 is built from 18 residues. CDR3 DNA: TGTGCCAGCAGTTTATCAGGGGTGGGACAGGGGGCGATTGGGTCGCAGTTCTTC. Its translation is CASSLSGVGQGAIGSQFF.

This chain uses TRBV6-2 or TRBV6-3 with TRBJ1-1, with 11 bases fitting TRBD1. Per the germline V gene, CDR1 is MNHEY and CDR2 is SVGEGT. The ends lost 4 bases at V and 5 bases at J; junction bases unmatched: 3. This CDR3 has 14 residues. The CDR3, as DNA: TGTGCCAGCAGTTCGGGACAGGGGGGGACTGAAGCTTTCTTT. Translation: CASSSGQGGTEAFF.

The J gene is TRBJ1-4, the V gene TRBV29-1; D uncertain. Germline V CDR1 and CDR2: SQVTM, ANQGSEA. V lost 1 base, J lost 11 bases, and 17 bases lay in between. CDR3 length equals 14 residues. This chain's CDR3 is CSVEGSKSPGKLFF. CDR3 DNA sequence: TGCAGCGTTGAAGGATCAAAATCGCCGGGGAAACTGTTTTTT.

The sample holds one count of this clone. The chain links TRBV27 to TRBJ2-5, with 7 bases aligning to TRBD1. Trimming cost V 3 bases and J 4 bases; bases outside gene matches: 2. Germline-derived CDR1 and CDR2 are MNHEY and SMNVEV (reference sequence). CDR3 size: 13 residues. This chain's CDR3 is CASSFNRGETQYF. The CDR3, as DNA: TGTGCCAGCAGTTTTAACAGGGGAGAGACCCAGTACTTC.

The chain employs TRBV24-1 and TRBJ1-2; TRBD1 matches 8 bases. This CDR3 is 14 amino acids long. The V segment lost 4 bases and the J segment 6 bases; nucleotides outside the gene matches: 6. CDR1 KGHDR and CDR2 SFDVKD come from the germline V gene. CDR3 sequence: CATSDSDRGDGYTF. In DNA, the CDR3 is TGTGCCACCAGTGACTCAGACAGGGGAGATGGCTACACCTTC.

The chain has TRBV7-9 and TRBJ2-1; 13 bases are a match to TRBD2. CDR1 is SEHNR, CDR2 FQNEAQ, per germline (reference sequence). The CDR3 extends over 15 amino acids. V dropped 5 bases and J dropped 8; count of bases not matched to a gene: 6. CDR3 loop: CASSKRTSGGDEQFF. The CDR3 DNA is TGTGCCAGCAGCAAGAGGACTAGCGGGGGCGATGAGCAGTTCTTC.

The rearrangement links TRBV5-1 to TRBJ2-5; TRBD2 is a possible D gene (5 bases). The V and J ends lost 3 bases and 2 bases respectively, with 11 bases between them. CDR3 length: 14 residues. The germline gives CDR1 SGHRS, CDR2 YFSETQ. The CDR3 protein is CASSWVRGQETQYF. The CDR3 nucleotides are TGCGCCAGCAGCTGGGTGAGAGGGCAAGAGACCCAGTACTTC.

This clone was counted ten times or more. The rearrangement links TRBV6-6 to TRBJ1-2, with 9 nucleotides matching TRBD1. The CDR3 extends over 11 amino acids. Germline loops: CDR1 MNHNY, CDR2 SVGAGI (reference sequence). Trimming at V came to 6 bases and at J to 13 bases, leaving 6 bases not matched to a gene. CDR3 region: CASSPDRGCTF. The CDR3 bases are TGTGCCAGCAGCCCCGACAGGGGGTGCACCTTC.

This chain uses TRBV2 with TRBJ2-6, with TRBD1 as a possible D gene (6 bases). The V end was cut by 5 bases, the J end by 0 bases, with 17 bases between. This CDR3 contains 18 residues. Germline CDR1 SNHLY, CDR2 FYNNEI. CDR3 loop: CASSPIRDTRSGANVLTF. The CDR3 region has the DNA TGTGCCAGCAGTCCTATTCGGGACACCCGCTCTGGGGCCAACGTCCTGACTTTC.

The chain combines TRBV3-1 (or the pseudogene TRBV3-2) with TRBJ2-7; 11 positions agree with TRBD2. The CDR3 covers 16 residues. The germline gives CDR1 LGHDT, CDR2 YNNKEL (reference sequence). After removal of 4 bases from V and 2 bases from J, the junction contained 7 bases not matched to a gene. The CDR3 DNA reads TGTGCCAGCAGCCCTCATAGCGGGGGGGCCGCCTACGAGCAGTACTTC. Translated, it gives CASSPHSGGAAYEQYF.

V usage is TRBV27 and J usage is TRBJ1-6; possible D gene TRBD1, 6 bases. The CDR3 is 15 residues long. Deletions cut 5 bases from V and 10 bases from J, with 18 bases between. Germline V gives CDR1 MNHEY, CDR2 SMNVEV (reference sequence). The CDR3 nucleotides are TGTGCCAGCAGTATACAGGGATCCCCCAGCTCACCCCTCCACTTT. It yields the protein CASSIQGSPSSPLHF.

The rearrangement joins TRBV30 to TRBJ1-1, with unresolved D. Germline loops: CDR1 GTSNPN, CDR2 SVGIG (reference sequence). Between the trimmed V and J ends, which lost 0 bases and 1 base, there was a span of 6 bases. This CDR3 spans 13 amino acids. CDR3 coding DNA: TGTGCCTGGAGTGTACAAGAGAACACTGAAGCTTTCTTT. Protein sequence: CAWSVQENTEAFF.

The V call is TRBV19, the J call TRBJ1-5, with D possibly TRBD1 on 5 matching bases. The CDR3 runs to 14 residues. Trimming pared 1 base from V and 7 bases from J, leaving 11 bases between. The V gene's germline CDR1 is LNHDA and CDR2 SQIVND (reference sequence). CDR3 DNA sequence: TGTGCCAGTAGTATAGCCAGGGAAGGACAGCCCCAGCATTTT. It translates to CASSIAREGQPQHF. The full variable domain, in which reference TRBV19 and TRBJ1-5 provide the parts outside the CDR3, is DGGITQSPKYLFRKEGQNVTLSCEQNLNHDAMYWYRQDPGQGLRLIYYSQIVNDFQKGDIAEGYSVSREKKESFPLTVTSAQKNPTAFYLCASSIAREGQPQHFGDGTRLSIL.

The chain recombines TRBV19 with TRBJ2-3, with TRBD2 matching over 8 bases. CDR1 LNHDA and CDR2 SQIVND come from the germline V gene (reference sequence). Unmatched junction bases numbered 6, after V lost 3 bases and J lost 4 bases. The CDR3 is made up of 15 amino acids. CDR3 amino acids: CASSISGSGSDTQYF. The CDR3 DNA is TGTGCCAGTAGTATCAGCGGGAGTGGGTCAGATACGCAGTATTTT.

The rearrangement uses TRBV6-5 and TRBJ1-1; D is unclear. The CDR3 totals 13 residues. Trimming removed 6 bases at V and 0 bases at J, with 8 bases between. The germline CDR1 and CDR2 sequences are MNHEY and SVGAGI. In nucleotides, the CDR3 is TGTGCCAGCAGCGCAACAATGAACACTGAAGCTTTCTTT. This codes for CASSATMNTEAFF.

V gene TRBV5-4 combines with J gene TRBJ2-1; the match to TRBD1 covers 7 bases. Germline CDR1 is SGHNT and CDR2 is YYREEE (reference sequence). The CDR3 covers 17 residues. With 3 bases clipped from V and 2 bases from J, the junction kept 11 bases outside the gene matches. The CDR3 region is CASSSTRQGVAYNEQFF. The DNA for the CDR3 is TGTGCCAGCAGCTCCACTCGACAGGGTGTGGCCTACAATGAGCAGTTCTTC.

The chain links TRBV28 to TRBJ2-3; D uncertain. CDR1 and CDR2 (germline): MDHEN, SYDVKM. The CDR3 consists of 12 residues. V shed 7 bases and J shed 0 bases, with 5 bases lying between them. CDR3 protein: CASTGSTDTQYF. The CDR3, as DNA: TGTGCCAGCACCGGGAGCACAGATACGCAGTATTTT.

The CDR3 region is CASSPRRAETQYF. CDR3 nucleotides: TGCGCCAGCAGCCCCCGGCGGGCAGAGACCCAGTACTTC. The gene calls are TRBV5-1 and TRBJ2-5; D is perhaps TRBD2 (5 bases). Germline-derived CDR1 and CDR2 are SGHRS and YFSETQ. With 4 bases removed from V and 4 bases from J, the gap between germline ends came to 11 bases. The CDR3 loop spans 13 amino acids.

The chain links TRBV7-3 to TRBJ2-3; 8 bases are a match to TRBD2. Germline values: CDR1 SGHTA, CDR2 FQGTGA. J lost 7 bases, V lost 4 bases, and 16 bases had no gene match. The CDR3 extends over 17 amino acids. CDR3 sequence reads: CASSSRRGAGGQNTQYF. The CDR3 nucleotides are TGTGCCAGCAGCTCCAGAAGGGGGGCGGGAGGTCAAAATACGCAGTATTTT.

The chain has TRBV7-8 and TRBJ2-1; D remains ambiguous. Germline values: CDR1 SGHVS, CDR2 FQNEAQ. V lost 2 bases, J lost 6 bases, and 14 bases lay in between. This CDR3 is built from 15 residues. The CDR3 loop reads CASSLKSRFGNEQFF. DNA of the CDR3: TGTGCCAGCAGCTTAAAGTCTAGGTTCGGCAATGAGCAGTTCTTC.

The chain uses TRBV11-3 and TRBJ2-1; 11 bases match TRBD2. The V segment lost 5 bases and the J segment 5 bases; nucleotides outside the gene matches: 2. CDR1 is SGHNT, CDR2 YENEEA, per germline. The CDR3 has 14 amino acids. DNA for the CDR3: TGTGCCAGCAGCCTAGCGGGGGGACACAATGAGCAGTTCTTC. It specifies CASSLAGGHNEQFF.